This T cell receptor (beta chain) is drawn from a study of T-cell memory formation after mild COVID-19. Across the whole study: Largely donor-specific sequence clusters came from a couple of donors. Study-wide findings and caveats: Clonal second-wave expansions that peaked on day 37 had unconfirmed SARS-CoV-2 specificity.

The sample holds a few counts of this clonotype. Its target is not known. Researchers used 5'RACE with constant-segment primers to make TCR alpha and TCR beta cDNA libraries that carry sample barcodes and UMIs. TCRdb re-called the 5' RACE reads with MiXCR, one entry per CDR3 protein. Here the sample spans hundreds of thousands of distinct CDR3 sequences, approximately 20% being singletons. This clonotype was obtained from an adult woman who had mild COVID-19 (a few samples of this study predate the infection). Cell type and time point are not known. The specimen sequenced was PBMCs or a T cell subset sorted from them (not recorded which).

The CDR3 region has the DNA TGCGCCAGCAGCCAGGGACAGGGGATGCAGCCCCAGCATTTT. This sequence encodes CASSQGQGMQPQHF. The rearrangement links TRBV5-1 to TRBJ1-5; 10 nucleotides match TRBD1. In germline, CDR1 is SGHRS, CDR2 YFSETQ. The CDR3 sequence is 14 residues long. The V gene end was trimmed by 4 bases and the J gene end by 7 bases; junction bases not matched to a gene: 5.